This note documents a single T cell receptor beta chain sequence. What this receptor recognizes is not known. No per-base quality is available; no much larger clone lies one base away. TCRbeta CDR3 regions were amplified from genomic DNA by means of the immunoSEQ Assay, a bias-controlled multiplex PCR. Processing in the source paper ran as follows. Within the assay, amplification of reference gene primers was used to estimate how many nucleated cells each sample contained. Sequence reads were collapsed and filtered to measure the absolute abundance of every unique TCRbeta CDR3 rearrangement. For each sample, productive Simpson clonality was calculated as the square root of Simpson's diversity index over productive rearrangements. TCRdb re-hosts the immuneACCESS table, in-frame sequences only. Its copies lack some clones; in the studies checked, an unresolved V gene accounts for under half of them, and the cause for the rest is not known. D and trimming were read from the DNA, whereas the V and J calls and clone size are those reported in that table. This sample gives approximately 350,000 clones in total; roughly 90% of them show up just once. The leading ten clones occupy around 1.2% of the sample.

Each collaborating institution followed its own protocols to collect whole blood in K2EDTA tubes. Collaborator samples were shipped for TCRbeta analysis as frozen whole blood, isolated PBMCs, or DNA extracted from either sample type. V ends up 6 bases short and J 2 bases short, with an unmatched junction base count of 12. The CDR3 numbers 16 residues from cysteine through phenylalanine. CDR3 DNA is the only sequence kept; it has 48 bases, read in frame from the first base. CDR1 SNHLY and CDR2 FYNNEI are derived from the germline V gene. These data belong to a study of blood T cell repertoires in COVID-19 (dated by TCRdb to about 2020). For the study in its entirety: Samples covering the acute and convalescent phases of COVID-19 were provided by collaborators in the United States, Italy and Spain. The material from the prospective study consisted of cDNA or gDNA derived from T cells, B-cell-depleted T cells, or PBMCs. Where HLA class I and class II types were available, the types were taken from metadata supplied by the sample provider, not from assay-based typing. A de-identified subject ID, COVID-19 status, age in years and sex were almost always included in the sample metadata. The repertoires were released in a freely available public database meant as a resource for research on the immune response to SARS-CoV-2. The samples were drawn from two sources: the first 160 participants of the ongoing ImmuneRACE study, and fewer than 1,500 subjects contributed by 6 global collaborators. The dataset comprised deeply sampled blood TCRbeta repertoires from subjects exposed to, actively infected with, or recovered from COVID-19. Results the study describes overall, beyond this receptor: Clinical and demographic metadata were provided uncurated, with the amount varying by source and participant.

The chain joins TRBV2 to TRBJ2-7, with 8 bases aligning to TRBD1. The source material was peripheral blood. The sequence was obtained from a man between 40 and 49 years old with acute or convalescent COVID-19. The sequence in DNA is TGTGCCAGCAGCACCGGCCCAGGACAGGGTACCTACGAGCAGTACTTC. This is translated as CASSTGPGQGTYEQYF.